The next 30 T cell receptor beta chains were all read from a single sample in a study of T-cell memory formation after mild COVID-19. TCRdb independently ran MiXCR on the 5' RACE reads; one entry per CDR3 protein. The data contain about 390,000 distinct CDR3 sequences, about 16% of them seen just once; the ten biggest clones take up roughly 21%. Sequencing used PBMCs or a T cell subset sorted from them (not recorded which). The receptors shown here come from a man aged 18 to 30 who had mild COVID-19 (a few samples of this study predate the infection). Cell type and time point are not known.

Ten or more counts support this clonotype. The chain uses TRBV5-6 and TRBJ2-4; D is uncertain. Per the germline V gene, CDR1 is SGHDT and CDR2 is YYEEEE. This CDR3 has 12 residues. V gave up 3 bases and J gave up 7 bases, with 8 bases separating them. CDR3 sequence reads: CASSSTLNIQYF. The DNA of the CDR3 is TGTGCCAGCAGCTCAACTTTGAACATTCAGTACTTC.

This clonotype appeared a single time. V gene TRBV5-4 combines with J gene TRBJ2-3, with 10 bases fitting TRBD1. CDR3 length: 15 residues. The germline V gene has CDR1 SGHNT and CDR2 YYREEE (reference sequence). Unmatched junction bases numbered 5, after V lost 2 bases and J lost 5 bases. The chain's CDR3 is CASSFGTGEKDTQYF. The CDR3 bases are TGTGCCAGCAGCTTTGGGACAGGGGAGAAAGATACGCAGTATTTT.

This clonotype was picked up many times. The genes are TRBV4-1 and TRBJ2-7, with D perhaps matching TRBD2 (6 bases). The germline V gene encodes CDR1 MGHRA and CDR2 YSYEKL. Trimming took 1 base from V and 2 from J, leaving 15 bases between them. The CDR3 covers 16 residues. The CDR3 loop is CASSQAASGLAYEQYF. DNA of the CDR3: TGCGCCAGCAGCCAAGCGGCGAGCGGGTTAGCCTACGAGCAGTACTTC.

The J gene is TRBJ2-1, the V gene TRBV7-8; D remains unclear. V lost 6 bases and J 6 bases, leaving 12 bases between the germline ends. The CDR3 runs to 13 residues. Germline-derived CDR1 and CDR2 are SGHVS and FQNEAQ. The CDR3 reads CASRPAPGNEQFF. CDR3 sequence (DNA): TGTGCCAGCAGACCCGCTCCCGGCAATGAGCAGTTCTTC.

The chain has TRBV5-1 and TRBJ2-1, with TRBD2 matching 10 bases. Trimming removed 4 bases from V and 8 bases from J; junction bases left unmatched: 12. CDR3 length: 16 amino acids. The V gene's germline CDR1 is SGHRS and CDR2 YFSETQ. The CDR3 loop is CASSDSVAGGRDEQFF. CDR3 bases: TGCGCCAGCAGCGACTCCGTAGCGGGGGGCCGCGATGAGCAGTTCTTC.

J is TRBJ1-1 and V is TRBV12-3 or TRBV12-4; TRBD1 might be the D (5 bases). The CDR3 is 12 amino acids. Trimming left V 6 bases short and J 7 bases short, with 12 bases between. The CDR3 loop is CASSYGTVEAFF. The CDR3 bases are TGTGCCAGCAGCTACGGGACCGTTGAAGCTTTCTTT.

J is TRBJ2-1 and V is TRBV7-8; 11 nucleotides align to TRBD2. This CDR3 has 15 amino acids. J gave up 10 bases and V 2 bases, and 7 bases lay outside the gene matches. CDR1 and CDR2 (germline): SGHVS, FQNEAQ. CDR3 amino acids: CASSLLVTSGGEQFF. In nucleotides, the CDR3 is TGTGCCAGCAGCTTATTGGTAACTAGCGGGGGAGAGCAGTTCTTC.

Written as DNA, the CDR3 is TGCGCCAGCAGCCCGTCACCCATCGGCCAAGAGACCCAGTACTTC. Residues: CASSPSPIGQETQYF. This chain joins TRBV5-1 and TRBJ2-5; D gene unclear. The ends were cut back, 4 bases at V and 1 base at J, with 14 bases in the middle. CDR1 is SGHRS, CDR2 YFSETQ, per germline. This CDR3 has 15 residues.

This sequence joins TRBV12-3 or TRBV12-4 and TRBJ2-1; either TRBD1 or TRBD2 may supply D (5 bases each). This CDR3 is built from 14 residues. Trimming shortened V by 4 bases and J by 12 bases, and 19 bases separated the two germline ends. The CDR3 DNA is TGTGCCAGCAGTTCACAGGTTTCAATGCGGGTGCAGTTCTTC. This gives the protein CASSSQVSMRVQFF.

The chain uses TRBV12-3 or TRBV12-4 and TRBJ2-5; 8 bases match TRBD2. Unmatched junction bases numbered 14, after V lost 6 bases and J lost 2 bases. The CDR3 covers 17 residues. The CDR3 DNA is TGTGCCAGCAGCAAAACCGGGGGGGCCTTGTATCAAGAGACCCAGTACTTC. This encodes CASSKTGGALYQETQYF.

V and J are TRBV7-8 and TRBJ1-2; D might be TRBD1 (5 bases). The germline V gene encodes CDR1 SGHVS and CDR2 FQNEAQ. The CDR3 length is 12 residues. V was cut by 3 bases and J by 8 bases, with 10 bases left in between. CDR3 bases: TGTGCCAGCAGCTTTGGGGACCAGGGCTACACCTTC. It is translated as CASSFGDQGYTF.

This clonotype occurred a few times. The J gene is TRBJ1-2, the V gene TRBV7-2; D perhaps matches TRBD1 (5 bases). CDR3 length equals 16 residues. Germline loops: CDR1 SGHTA, CDR2 FQGNSA. Trimming cost V 7 bases and J 8 bases, with 26 bases left between them. CDR3 residues: CASTTPKAGKVGGYTF. The DNA of the CDR3 is TGTGCCAGCACCACCCCTAAGGCAGGGAAGGTGGGGGGCTACACCTTC.

This clonotype occurred a few times. The chain recombines TRBV4-1 with TRBJ1-1; D call uncertain. The V gene lost 0 bases and the J gene lost 4 bases, with 9 bases spanning the gap. CDR3 length: 14 amino acids. Per the germline V gene, CDR1 is MGHRA and CDR2 is YSYEKL. In DNA form, the CDR3 reads TGCGCCAGCAGCCAAGAGGTCGGAGTCACTGAAGCTTTCTTT. Its protein is CASSQEVGVTEAFF.

In its sample, this clonotype was seen a few times. The chain has TRBV12-3 or TRBV12-4 and TRBJ2-1; 7 nucleotides match TRBD1. This CDR3 is 15 amino acids long. Trimming at V came to 5 bases and at J to 2 bases, leaving 6 bases not matched to a gene. CDR3 coding DNA: TGTGCCAGCAGTGACAGGGTCGGCACCTACAATGAGCAGTTCTTC. Its translation: CASSDRVGTYNEQFF.

The rearrangement joins TRBV7-2 to TRBJ1-2; 8 bases are shared with TRBD1. CDR1 and CDR2 from the germline V gene are SGHTA and FQGNSA. CDR3 length: 17 amino acids. The V segment lost 4 bases and the J segment 4 bases; nucleotides outside the gene matches: 14. The CDR3 sequence: CASSSLRTGGRGYGYTF. Written as DNA, the CDR3 is TGTGCCAGCAGCTCGCTACGCACAGGGGGGAGGGGCTATGGCTACACCTTC.

This clonotype has a count of ten or more. The chain links TRBV7-2 to TRBJ2-3; no definite D call. V was trimmed by 4 bases and J by 3 bases, leaving 11 bases between them. Germline V gene sequence: CDR1 SGHTA, CDR2 FQGNSA. The CDR3 spans 14 residues. The CDR3, as DNA: TGTGCCAGCAGCTCCTACGGGCCTACAGATACGCAGTATTTT. Amino acid sequence: CASSSYGPTDTQYF.

The chain joins TRBV4-2 to TRBJ1-1, with D unresolved. Trimming stripped 3 bases from V and 5 bases from J, with 13 bases between. CDR1 and CDR2 (germline): LGHNA, YNFKEQ. The CDR3 length is 14 residues. The CDR3 sequence is CASSHPAGRTEAFF. The CDR3 coding sequence is TGTGCCAGCAGCCACCCCGCGGGTCGGACTGAAGCTTTCTTT.

The rearrangement joins TRBV9 to TRBJ1-2, with D possibly being TRBD1 (6 bases). The CDR3 spans 16 residues. Trimming took off 3 bases at V and 4 bases at J, with 19 bases between the two ends. Germline CDR1 is SGDLS and CDR2 is YYNGEE. The CDR3 loop reads CASSEQGRGPFYGYTF. The CDR3 DNA reads TGTGCCAGCAGCGAACAAGGCCGGGGGCCTTTCTATGGCTACACCTTC.

This clonotype was found a few times. V and J are TRBV3-1 and TRBJ1-2; unclear D gene. CDR3 length equals 13 residues. Germline V gene lookup returns CDR1 LGHDT and CDR2 YNNKEL (reference sequence). Trimming took off 3 bases at V and 2 bases at J, with 7 bases between the two ends. The DNA of the CDR3 is TGTGCCAGCAGCCATGAGGGCAACTATGGCTACACCTTC. Translated, it gives CASSHEGNYGYTF.

This clonotype showed up just a few times. This sequence joins TRBV12-3 or TRBV12-4 and TRBJ2-5; the match to TRBD1 covers 8 bases. This CDR3 is built from 14 residues. The V and J ends lost 4 bases and 5 bases, in that order; junction bases with no gene match: 6. CDR3 DNA: TGTGCCAGCAGTTCCACAGGGGGGTGGGAGACCCAGTACTTC. This gives the protein CASSSTGGWETQYF.

The chain recombines TRBV18 with TRBJ1-4, with D tentatively TRBD1 (6 bases). Germline assignment: CDR1 KGHSH and CDR2 LQKENI. V lost 6 bases to trimming and J lost 8 bases, with 13 bases between them. CDR3 length: 13 residues. Here the CDR3 reads CASSEGEAEKLFF. The CDR3 nucleotides are TGTGCCAGCTCGGAGGGGGAGGCCGAAAAACTGTTTTTT.

The V call is TRBV6-1, the J call TRBJ2-1; 8 bases are shared with TRBD1. From germline, CDR1 is MNHNS and CDR2 SASEGT. There are 17 residues in the CDR3. V gave up 7 bases and J gave up 4 bases; unmatched junction bases: 15. The chain's CDR3 is CASTEGQGEGLYNEQFF. The CDR3 bases are TGTGCCAGCACCGAAGGACAGGGAGAGGGGTTATACAATGAGCAGTTCTTC.

This clonotype was counted many times. The CDR3 DNA sequence: TGTGCCATCAGTGCAGGCCAGGGCGACACCTACGAGCAGTACTTC. Translating gives CAISAGQGDTYEQYF. The J gene is TRBJ2-7, the V gene TRBV10-3, with a tentative D call TRBD1 (5 bases). CDR1 is ENHRY and CDR2 is SYGVKD in the germline V gene. The CDR3 has 15 residues. V lost 4 bases, J lost 2 bases, and 15 bases lay in between.

This clonotype occurred a few times. J is TRBJ2-7 and V is TRBV20-1; 11 bases match TRBD1. This CDR3 region has 13 residues. The germline gives CDR1 DFQATT, CDR2 SNEGSKA (reference sequence). V gave up 6 bases and J gave up 3 bases; unmatched junction bases: 4. The CDR3 here is CSAAGQGVYEQYF. DNA for the CDR3: TGCAGTGCCGCGGGACAGGGGGTCTACGAGCAGTACTTC.

This clonotype showed up just once. The junction differs from germline at one of its ends, possibly a read error. V gene TRBV7-9 combines with J gene TRBJ1-1; the D gene is possibly TRBD1 (5 bases). There are 17 residues in the CDR3. Germline V gene data show CDR1 as SEHNR and CDR2 as FQNEAQ (reference sequence). The CDR3, as DNA: TGTGCCAGCAGGTCACGGATTTCGGGACCTGGGAACACTGATGCTTTCTTT. This translates into CASRSRISGPGNTDAFF.

This clonotype was detected only a few times. V is TRBV29-1 and J is TRBJ2-1, with 9 bases lining up with TRBD1. The CDR3 is 16 residues long. From germline, CDR1 is SQVTM and CDR2 ANQGSEA. V lost 7 bases, J lost 9 bases, and 19 bases stayed unmatched. The CDR3 DNA reads as TGCAGCGGTGCCCACCGGGGACAGGGTTTCTTAGGTGAGCAGTTCTTC. Protein product: CSGAHRGQGFLGEQFF.

The chain is built from TRBV29-1 and TRBJ2-1; 9 nucleotides match TRBD2. V was clipped by 4 bases and J by 4 bases; unmatched bases: 5. CDR3 size: 14 residues. Germline V lookup: CDR1 SQVTM, CDR2 ANQGSEA. Here the CDR3 DNA reads TGCAGCGTTGTTGAGCGGGGGGTTTACAATGAGCAGTTCTTC. Translated: CSVVERGVYNEQFF.

The rearrangement joins TRBV4-3 to TRBJ1-4; TRBD1 matches at 10 bases. There are 18 residues in the CDR3. Germline loops: CDR1 LGHNA, CDR2 YSLEER. Unmatched junction bases numbered 10, after V lost 0 bases and J lost 6 bases. The CDR3 DNA sequence: TGCGCCAGCAGCCAAGAAGGACCGGGACAGGGGAATGATGAAAAACTGTTTTTT. Protein: CASSQEGPGQGNDEKLFF.

This clonotype was observed a handful of times. The chain recombines TRBV7-6 with TRBJ2-7; maybe TRBD1 (5 bases). The V and J ends lost 3 bases and 3 bases respectively, with 9 bases between them. The CDR3 contains 13 residues. The germline gives CDR1 SGHVS, CDR2 FNYEAQ. CDR3 amino acids: CASSFGQGYEQYV. The CDR3 DNA sequence: TGTGCCAGCAGCTTCGGCCAGGGCTACGAGCAGTACGTC.

This clonotype was counted between two and nine times. V gene TRBV6-6 combines with J gene TRBJ2-1; D remains ambiguous. Looked up from germline, CDR1 is MNHNY and CDR2 is SVGAGI (reference sequence). The CDR3 covers 16 residues. Trimming left V 5 bases short and J 0 bases short, with 14 bases between. CDR3 sequence: CASSRLVGSSYNEQFF. The CDR3, as DNA: TGTGCCAGCAGTAGACTCGTAGGGTCCTCCTACAATGAGCAGTTCTTC.